This TCR beta chain was sequenced during a study of cytotoxic CD8 clonotypes in ibrutinib-treated CLL (dated by TCRdb to the early 2020s). Study-wide context: The cohort had some eleven relapsed/refractory and around 14 treatment-naive patients; 17 to 18 were IGHV unmutated. Every remission and progressive disease sample was obtained while ibrutinib was still being received by the patients. On average, each sample had about 250,000 productive templates and around 100,000 productive rearrangements. Of the 85 to 95 participants in the trial, about two dozen had longitudinal samples available. Cryopreserved peripheral blood mononuclear cells were obtained before treatment, at response, and at either sustained remission or disease progression. Samples at response were collected after a median of 12 months of treatment, with a range of about 6 to 40 months. Responses were partial in around 24 patients and complete in 2; after median about 68 months follow-up, roughly 15 stayed in remission and 12 progressed.

The research as a whole found: Clonality increased at ibrutinib response, stayed stable in sustained remission, and fell back toward baseline at progression. Sampling times were not matched between sustained-remission and progressing patients, and lymph node repertoires were not studied. At baseline, clonality was higher than in age-matched healthy donors and showed a strong correlation with circulating CD8+ T-cell counts. Public clonotypes were rare and either shrank or stayed stable during treatment, and the rise in clonality at ibrutinib response reflected expansion of private clonotypes.

Approximately 2 micrograms of genomic DNA were extracted from cryopreserved PBMCs for TCR beta library preparation. Longitudinal blood samples from CLL patients on ibrutinib monotherapy were analyzed using high-throughput TCR beta sequencing. The patients took part in an open-label, single-center phase 2 trial of ibrutinib monotherapy. Each clonotype received, on average, approximately 9.9x coverage in deep resolution sequencing performed on a MiSeq, where the target depth lay between 1 in 1 million and 1 in 200,000 T cells. TCR beta libraries were generated with the immunoSEQ hsTCRB Kit. The paper's data handling went like this. Data were analyzed with ImmunoSEQ Data Assistant and ImmunoSEQ Analyzer, with V, D and J genes assigned per IMGT definitions. Clonality, with values ranging from 0 to 1, was calculated as one minus the normalized Shannon entropy of productive rearrangement frequencies. Public clonotype analysis was restricted to overrepresented clonotypes comprising at least 0.05% of each patient's repertoire. Repertoires from some 13 age-matched healthy donors in immuneACCESS were used as clonality controls. Sourced from immuneACCESS, this table was stored by TCRdb with only in-frame sequences that have V and J called. A share of the clones is absent; for the studies checked, an unresolved V gene accounts for under half, and the remainder has no known explanation. V and J calls plus clone size are reproduced from that table; the DNA served to infer D and trimming. The sample yields about 140,000 clones; 80% were counted once. About 7.4% of the sample is in the top ten clones.

The CDR3, from cysteine to phenylalanine, totals 17 residues. CDR3 DNA is the only sequence kept; it has 51 bases, read in frame from the first base. V is pruned by 1 base and J by 0 bases, leaving 6 bases of the junction without a gene match. The germline V gene specifies SGHAT as CDR1 and FQNNGV as CDR2. Concerning this clone: The target of this receptor is not known. Base qualities are missing; no much larger clone stands one base away.

The chain is made from TRBV11-2 and TRBJ2-1, with 7 junctional bases fitting TRBD2. The receptor was isolated from a human donor with chronic lymphocytic leukemia. The material sequenced was PBMCs, taken after 36 months of ibrutinib treatment. The CDR3 sequence is CASSLVGGMSSYNEQFF. The nucleotides read TGTGCCAGCAGCTTAGTCGGGGGGATGAGCTCCTACAATGAGCAGTTCTTC.